These 5 T cell receptor beta chains were sequenced from one sample in a study of blood T cell repertoires in COVID-19. Assay: immunoSEQ multiplex PCR; the TCRdb copy retains only in-frame clones and omits some. The sample includes 100,000 to 150,000 clones, around 80% seen only once; the top ten take approximately 17%. The sequenced sample was peripheral blood. The source is a man aged 25 to 40 with COVID-19, enrolled during active disease.

The rearrangement links TRBV18 to TRBJ2-2; no clear D gene. The germline V gene has CDR1 KGHSH and CDR2 LQKENI. V was trimmed by 2 bases and J by 3 bases, leaving 10 bases between them. The CDR3 totals 15 residues. CDR3 DNA: TGTGCCAGCTCACCAGTCAGGCACGACACCGGGGAGCTGTTTTTT. Translated, it gives CASSPVRHDTGELFF.

V and J are TRBV5-5 and TRBJ1-2; D remains unclear. This CDR3 spans 15 amino acids. Trimming cost V 1 base and J 0 bases, with 10 bases left between them. From germline, CDR1 is SGHKS and CDR2 YYEKEE (reference sequence). CDR3 sequence (DNA): TGTGCCAGCAGCTTGTCGGCAGGCACTAACTATGGCTACACCTTC. Translating gives CASSLSAGTNYGYTF.

The chain employs TRBV19 and TRBJ1-5; TRBD1 agrees at 10 bases. V lost 6 bases, J lost 1 base, and 3 bases stayed unmatched. Germline V gene lookup returns CDR1 LNHDA and CDR2 SQIVND (reference sequence). This CDR3 is built from 15 residues. The CDR3 DNA reads as TGTGCCAGTAGGATGACAGGGGGCAGCAATCAGCCCCAGCATTTT. As protein: CASRMTGGSNQPQHF.

V and J are TRBV11-3 and TRBJ1-2; 7 bases map to TRBD1. V lost 5 bases, J lost 0 bases, and 15 bases stayed unmatched. This CDR3 spans 18 amino acids. In germline, CDR1 is SGHNT, CDR2 YENEEA. The DNA of the CDR3 is TGTGCCAGCAGCCCCCGAGGCCAGGGGGACTTTGCTAACTATGGCTACACCTTC. Translation: CASSPRGQGDFANYGYTF.

The rearrangement links TRBV28 to TRBJ2-7; 9 bases align to TRBD2. Per germline, CDR1 MDHEN and CDR2 SYDVKM. This CDR3 has 18 amino acids. The V gene end was trimmed by 7 bases and the J gene end by 0 bases; junction bases not matched to a gene: 16. The CDR3 DNA sequence: TGTGCCAGCACAGTGGGGGGTAGCGGGAGCGCTAGCTCCTACGAGCAGTACTTC. Translated: CASTVGGSGSASSYEQYF.